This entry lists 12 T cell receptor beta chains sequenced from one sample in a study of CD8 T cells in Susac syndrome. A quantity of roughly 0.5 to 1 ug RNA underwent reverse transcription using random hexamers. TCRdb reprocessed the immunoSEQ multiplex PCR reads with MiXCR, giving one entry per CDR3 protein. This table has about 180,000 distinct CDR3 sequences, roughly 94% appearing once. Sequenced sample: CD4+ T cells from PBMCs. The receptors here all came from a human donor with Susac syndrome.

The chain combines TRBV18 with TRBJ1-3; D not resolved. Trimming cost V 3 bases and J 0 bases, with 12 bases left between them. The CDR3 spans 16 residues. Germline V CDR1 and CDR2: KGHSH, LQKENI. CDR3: CASSPPTGPSGNTIYF. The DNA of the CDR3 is TGTGCCAGCTCACCCCCGACCGGACCCTCTGGAAACACCATATATTTT.

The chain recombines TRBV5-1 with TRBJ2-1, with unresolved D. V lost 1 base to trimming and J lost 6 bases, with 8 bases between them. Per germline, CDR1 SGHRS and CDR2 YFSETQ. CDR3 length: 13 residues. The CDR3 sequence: CASSLSPLNEQFF. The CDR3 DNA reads TGCGCCAGCAGCTTGTCCCCGCTCAATGAGCAGTTCTTC.

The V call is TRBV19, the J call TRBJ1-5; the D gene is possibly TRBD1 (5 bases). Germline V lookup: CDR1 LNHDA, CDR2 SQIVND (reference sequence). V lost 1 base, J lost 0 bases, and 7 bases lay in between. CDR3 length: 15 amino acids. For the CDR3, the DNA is TGTGCCAGTAGTATAGCCAGGGATAGCAATCAGCCCCAGCATTTT. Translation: CASSIARDSNQPQHF. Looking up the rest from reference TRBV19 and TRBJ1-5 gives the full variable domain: DGGITQSPKYLFRKEGQNVTLSCEQNLNHDAMYWYRQDPGQGLRLIYYSQIVNDFQKGDIAEGYSVSREKKESFPLTVTSAQKNPTAFYLCASSIARDSNQPQHFGDGTRLSIL.

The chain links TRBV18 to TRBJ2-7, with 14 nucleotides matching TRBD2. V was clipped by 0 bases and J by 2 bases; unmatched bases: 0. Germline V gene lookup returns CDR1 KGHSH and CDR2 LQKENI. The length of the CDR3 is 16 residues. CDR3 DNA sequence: TGTGCCAGCTCACCACCGGGACTAGCGGGAGCCTACGAGCAGTACTTC. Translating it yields CASSPPGLAGAYEQYF.

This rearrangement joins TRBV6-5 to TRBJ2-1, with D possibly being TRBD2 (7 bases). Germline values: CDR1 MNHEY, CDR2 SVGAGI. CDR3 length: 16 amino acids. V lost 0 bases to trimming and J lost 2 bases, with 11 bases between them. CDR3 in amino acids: CASSYSGRGPYNEQFF. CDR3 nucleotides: TGTGCCAGCAGTTACTCGGGGCGGGGGCCCTACAATGAGCAGTTCTTC.

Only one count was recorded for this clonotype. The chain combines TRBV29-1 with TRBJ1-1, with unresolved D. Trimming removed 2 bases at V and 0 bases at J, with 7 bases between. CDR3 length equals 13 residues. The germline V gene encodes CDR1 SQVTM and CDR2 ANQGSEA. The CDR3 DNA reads TGCAGCGTTGAACGGAAAATGAACACTGAAGCTTTCTTT. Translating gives CSVERKMNTEAFF.

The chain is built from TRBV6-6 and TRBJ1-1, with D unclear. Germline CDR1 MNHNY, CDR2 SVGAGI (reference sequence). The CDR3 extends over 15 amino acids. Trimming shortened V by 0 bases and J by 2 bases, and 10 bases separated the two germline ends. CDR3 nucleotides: TGTGCCAGCAGTTACTCTGTAGGGTCAAACACTGAAGCTTTCTTT. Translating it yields CASSYSVGSNTEAFF.

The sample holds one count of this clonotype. The CDR3 DNA reads TGTGCCAGCAGTCCGACTAGCGGGAGGGACATTCAGTACTTC. This translates into CASSPTSGRDIQYF. The chain recombines TRBV11-2 with TRBJ2-4, with 14 nucleotides matching TRBD2. V was clipped by 6 bases and J by 8 bases; unmatched bases: 3. The CDR3 covers 14 residues. The germline gives CDR1 SGHAT, CDR2 FQNNGV.

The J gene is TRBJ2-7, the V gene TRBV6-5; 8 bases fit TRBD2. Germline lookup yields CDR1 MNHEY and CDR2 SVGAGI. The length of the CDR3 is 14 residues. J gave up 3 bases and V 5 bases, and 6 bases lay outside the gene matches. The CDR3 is CASSGLGTSYEQYF. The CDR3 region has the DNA TGTGCCAGCAGTGGCCTTGGGACTAGCTACGAGCAGTACTTC.

In DNA form, the CDR3 reads TGTGCCAGCAGCTTAGAACGGGGATCGGAGACCCAGTACTTC. It codes for CASSLERGSETQYF. The chain employs TRBV11-2 and TRBJ2-5; a possible D gene is TRBD2 (5 bases). With 0 bases removed from V and 5 bases from J, the gap between germline ends came to 10 bases. The CDR3 sequence is 14 residues long. The V gene's germline CDR1 is SGHAT and CDR2 FQNNGV. Drawing the rest from reference TRBV11-2 and TRBJ2-5, the complete variable domain is EAGVAQSPRYKIIEKRQSVAFWCNPISGHATLYWYQQILGQGPKLLIQFQNNGVVDDSQLPKDRFSAERLKGVDSTLKIQPAKLEDSAVYLCASSLERGSETQYFGPGTRLLVL.

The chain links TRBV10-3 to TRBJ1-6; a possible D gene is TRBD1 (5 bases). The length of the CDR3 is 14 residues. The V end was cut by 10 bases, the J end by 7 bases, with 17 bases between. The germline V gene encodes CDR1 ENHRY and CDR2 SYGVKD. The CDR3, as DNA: TGTGCCACTGGTGGGGGGGACGGGAATTCACCCCTCCACTTT. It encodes CATGGGDGNSPLHF.

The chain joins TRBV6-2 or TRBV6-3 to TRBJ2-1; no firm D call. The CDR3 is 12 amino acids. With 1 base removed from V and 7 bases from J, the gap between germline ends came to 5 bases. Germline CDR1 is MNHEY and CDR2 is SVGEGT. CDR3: CASSYLFNEQFF. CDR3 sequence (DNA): TGTGCCAGCAGTTACTTGTTTAATGAGCAGTTCTTC.